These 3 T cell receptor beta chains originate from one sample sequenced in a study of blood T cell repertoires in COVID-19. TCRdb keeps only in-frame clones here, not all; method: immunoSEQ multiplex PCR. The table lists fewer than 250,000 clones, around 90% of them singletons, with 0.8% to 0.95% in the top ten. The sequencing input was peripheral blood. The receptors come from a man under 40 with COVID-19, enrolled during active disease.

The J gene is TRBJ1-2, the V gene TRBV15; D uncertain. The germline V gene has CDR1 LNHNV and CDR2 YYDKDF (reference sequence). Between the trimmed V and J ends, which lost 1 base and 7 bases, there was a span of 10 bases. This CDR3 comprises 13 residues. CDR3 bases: TGTGCCACCAGCAGAGGCAGTCCCAGTGGCTACACCTTC. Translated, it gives CATSRGSPSGYTF.

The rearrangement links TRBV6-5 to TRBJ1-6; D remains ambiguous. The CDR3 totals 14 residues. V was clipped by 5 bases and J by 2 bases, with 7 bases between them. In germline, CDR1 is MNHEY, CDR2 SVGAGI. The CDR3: CASSLGTYNSPLHF. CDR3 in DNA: TGTGCCAGCAGTCTAGGCACCTATAATTCACCCCTCCACTTT.

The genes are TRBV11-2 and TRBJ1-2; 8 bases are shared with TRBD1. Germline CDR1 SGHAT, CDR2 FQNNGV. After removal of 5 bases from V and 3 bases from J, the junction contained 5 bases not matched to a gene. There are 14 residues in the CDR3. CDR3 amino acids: CASSLDRVYYGYTF. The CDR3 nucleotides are TGTGCCAGCAGCCTGGACAGGGTCTACTATGGCTACACCTTC.